Reported below is one T cell receptor beta chain. The data originate from a study of blood T cell repertoires in COVID-19. Background on the study: Both acute and convalescent COVID-19 samples were obtained from the United States, Italy and Spain. PBMCs, B-cell-depleted T cells, or T cells were the source of the cDNA or gDNA that made up the material.

As handled by the study authors: The authors estimated nucleated cell counts from reference gene primer amplification. Assay used: immunoSEQ multiplex PCR; TCRdb lists only in-frame clones, some missing. V, J and clone size reflect that table, while D and trimming were determined from the DNA. The sample holds approximately 140,000 clones; 65% to 85% are singletons and the top ten take over 10%. Germline V gene sequence: CDR1 SQVTM, CDR2 ANQGSEA. The length of the CDR3 is 14 residues. Trimming removed 6 bases from V and 9 bases from J, with 21 bases in between. The specimen was peripheral blood. The genes are TRBV29-1 and TRBJ2-1; a possible D gene is TRBD1 (6 bases). The sequence was collected from a man aged 55 to 70 with active or convalescent COVID-19. The CDR3 nucleotides read TGCAGCGTCCAGGGGTCTACTCCCCAAGGTGAGCAGTTCTTC. Encoded protein: CSVQGSTPQGEQFF.